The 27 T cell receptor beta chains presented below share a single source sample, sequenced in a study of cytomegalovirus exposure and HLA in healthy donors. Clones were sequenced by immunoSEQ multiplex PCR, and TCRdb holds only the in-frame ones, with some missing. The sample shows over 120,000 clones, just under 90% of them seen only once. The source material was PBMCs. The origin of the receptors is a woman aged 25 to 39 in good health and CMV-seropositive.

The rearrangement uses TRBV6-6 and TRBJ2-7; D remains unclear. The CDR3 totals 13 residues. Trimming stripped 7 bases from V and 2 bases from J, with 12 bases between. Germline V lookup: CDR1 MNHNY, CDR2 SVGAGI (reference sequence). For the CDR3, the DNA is TGTGCCAGCAAAGGCGGCAGTACCTACGAGCAGTACTTC. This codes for CASKGGSTYEQYF.

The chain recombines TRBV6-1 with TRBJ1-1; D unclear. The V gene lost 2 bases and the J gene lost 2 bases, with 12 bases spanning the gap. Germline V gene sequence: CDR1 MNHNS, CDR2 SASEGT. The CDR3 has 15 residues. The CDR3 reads CASSELAALNTEAFF. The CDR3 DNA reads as TGTGCCAGCAGTGAACTAGCTGCTCTCAACACTGAAGCTTTCTTT.

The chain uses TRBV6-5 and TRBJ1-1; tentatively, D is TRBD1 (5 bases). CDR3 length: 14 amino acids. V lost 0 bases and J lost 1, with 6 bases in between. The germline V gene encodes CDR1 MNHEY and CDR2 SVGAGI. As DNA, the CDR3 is TGTGCCAGCAGTTACTCCGGGGGGAACACTGAAGCTTTCTTT. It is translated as CASSYSGGNTEAFF.

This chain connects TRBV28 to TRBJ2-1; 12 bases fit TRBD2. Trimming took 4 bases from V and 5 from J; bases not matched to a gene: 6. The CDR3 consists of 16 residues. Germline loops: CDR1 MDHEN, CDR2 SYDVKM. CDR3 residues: CASSSLAGGLDNEQFF. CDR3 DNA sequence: TGTGCCAGCAGTTCCCTAGCGGGAGGGCTTGACAATGAGCAGTTCTTC.

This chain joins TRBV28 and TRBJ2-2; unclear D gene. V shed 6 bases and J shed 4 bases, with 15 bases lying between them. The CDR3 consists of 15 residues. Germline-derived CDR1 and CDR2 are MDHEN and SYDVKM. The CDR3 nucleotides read TGTGCCAGCAGGGCCCGTGGGCCGATCACCGGGGAGCTGTTTTTT. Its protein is CASRARGPITGELFF.

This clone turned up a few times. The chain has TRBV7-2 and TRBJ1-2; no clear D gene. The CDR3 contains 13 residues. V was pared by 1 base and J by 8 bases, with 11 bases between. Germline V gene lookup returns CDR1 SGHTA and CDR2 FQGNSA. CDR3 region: CASSLERAGGYTF. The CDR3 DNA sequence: TGTGCCAGCAGCTTAGAGAGGGCTGGAGGCTACACCTTC.

CDR3 DNA sequence: TGTGCCAGCAGTTCATACATGGGACAGGGGGCGTATGGCTACACCTTC. Its protein product is CASSSYMGQGAYGYTF. The chain joins TRBV28 to TRBJ1-2, with 12 bases lining up with TRBD1. CDR1 is MDHEN and CDR2 is SYDVKM in the germline V gene. Losses at the gene ends were 4 bases for V and 5 bases for J; bases not matched to a gene: 8. The CDR3 totals 16 residues.

The chain's CDR3 is CAISDPGQQTDTQYF. CDR3 DNA: TGTGCCATCAGTGACCCGGGACAGCAGACAGATACGCAGTATTTT. The rearrangement uses TRBV10-3 and TRBJ2-3; TRBD1 matches 7 bases. Losses at the gene ends were 3 bases for V and 3 bases for J; bases not matched to a gene: 6. Germline V lookup: CDR1 ENHRY, CDR2 SYGVKD. The CDR3 is made up of 15 amino acids.

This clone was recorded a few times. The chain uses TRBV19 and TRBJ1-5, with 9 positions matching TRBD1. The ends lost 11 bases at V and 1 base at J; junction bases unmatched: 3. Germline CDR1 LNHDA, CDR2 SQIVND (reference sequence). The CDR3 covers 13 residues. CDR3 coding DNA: TGTGCCGGGGGACAGGGCAGCAATCAGCCCCAGCATTTT. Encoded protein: CAGGQGSNQPQHF.

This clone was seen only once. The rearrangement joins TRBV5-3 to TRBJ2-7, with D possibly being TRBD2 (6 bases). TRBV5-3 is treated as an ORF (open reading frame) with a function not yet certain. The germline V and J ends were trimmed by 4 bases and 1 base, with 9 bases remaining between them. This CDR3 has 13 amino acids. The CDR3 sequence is CARSLGTSYEQYF. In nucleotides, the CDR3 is TGTGCCAGAAGCCTTGGGACTTCCTACGAGCAGTACTTC.

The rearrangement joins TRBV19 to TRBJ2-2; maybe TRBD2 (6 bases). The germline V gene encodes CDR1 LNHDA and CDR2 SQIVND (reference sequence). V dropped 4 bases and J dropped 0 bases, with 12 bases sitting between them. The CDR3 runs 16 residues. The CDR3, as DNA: TGTGCCAGTAGTACCAATCGGGGGTCGAACACCGGGGAGCTGTTTTTT. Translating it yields CASSTNRGSNTGELFF.

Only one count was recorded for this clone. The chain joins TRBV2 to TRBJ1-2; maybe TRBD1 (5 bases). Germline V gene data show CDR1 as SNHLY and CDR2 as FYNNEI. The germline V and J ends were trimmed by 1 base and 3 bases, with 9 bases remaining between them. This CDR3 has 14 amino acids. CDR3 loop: CASSEEGRDYGYTF. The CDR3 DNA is TGTGCCAGCAGTGAAGAGGGGCGCGACTATGGCTACACCTTC.

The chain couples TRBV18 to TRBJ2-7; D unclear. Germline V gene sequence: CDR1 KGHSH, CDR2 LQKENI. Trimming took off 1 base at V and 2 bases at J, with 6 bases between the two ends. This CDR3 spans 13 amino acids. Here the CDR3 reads CASSPRQTYEQYF. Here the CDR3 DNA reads TGTGCCAGCTCACCACGGCAGACCTACGAGCAGTACTTC.

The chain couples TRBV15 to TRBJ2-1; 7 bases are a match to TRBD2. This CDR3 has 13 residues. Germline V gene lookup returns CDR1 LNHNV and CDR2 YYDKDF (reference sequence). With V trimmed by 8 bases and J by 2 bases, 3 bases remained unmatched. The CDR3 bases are TGTGCCACCGGAGGGAGGGCCTACAATGAGCAGTTCTTC. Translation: CATGGRAYNEQFF.

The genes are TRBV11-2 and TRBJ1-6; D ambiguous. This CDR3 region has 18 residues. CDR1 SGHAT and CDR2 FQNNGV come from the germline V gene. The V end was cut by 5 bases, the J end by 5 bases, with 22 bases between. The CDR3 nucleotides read TGTGCCAGCAGCCCCAGAGGGTCAGGAGGAGGGAATAATTCACCCCTCCACTTT. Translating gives CASSPRGSGGGNNSPLHF.

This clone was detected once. The CDR3 spells CASSVQNGLVNTEAFF. The CDR3 nucleotides read TGTGCCAGCAGTGTACAGAATGGTTTAGTGAACACTGAAGCTTTCTTT. The chain links TRBV6-1 to TRBJ1-1; D is unclear. Trimming removed 4 bases at V and 0 bases at J, with 15 bases between. Germline CDR1 MNHNS, CDR2 SASEGT. The CDR3 totals 16 residues.

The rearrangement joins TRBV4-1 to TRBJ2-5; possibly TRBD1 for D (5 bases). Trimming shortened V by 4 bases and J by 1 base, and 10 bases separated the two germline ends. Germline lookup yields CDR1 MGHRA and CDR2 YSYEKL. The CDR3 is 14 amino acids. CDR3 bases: TGCGCCAGCAGCCCGGACATAACCCAAGAGACCCAGTACTTC. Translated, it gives CASSPDITQETQYF.

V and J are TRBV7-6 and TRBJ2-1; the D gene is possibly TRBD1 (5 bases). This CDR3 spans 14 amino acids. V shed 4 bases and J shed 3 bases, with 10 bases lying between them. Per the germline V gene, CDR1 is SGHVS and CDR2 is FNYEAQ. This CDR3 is CASSSDDSYNEQFF. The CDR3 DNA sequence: TGTGCCAGCAGCTCAGATGACAGCTACAATGAGCAGTTCTTC.

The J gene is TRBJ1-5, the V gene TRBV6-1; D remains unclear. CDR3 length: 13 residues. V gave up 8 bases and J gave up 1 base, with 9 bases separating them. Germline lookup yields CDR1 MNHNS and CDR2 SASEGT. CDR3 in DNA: TGTGCCAGCGCTAAACAGAGCAATCAGCCCCAGCATTTT. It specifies CASAKQSNQPQHF.

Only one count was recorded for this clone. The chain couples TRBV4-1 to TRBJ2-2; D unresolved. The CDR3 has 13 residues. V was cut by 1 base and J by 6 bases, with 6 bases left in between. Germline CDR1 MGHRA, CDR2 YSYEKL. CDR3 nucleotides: TGCGCCAGCAGCCAAGGTGGGCCCGGGGAGCTGTTTTTT. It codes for CASSQGGPGELFF.

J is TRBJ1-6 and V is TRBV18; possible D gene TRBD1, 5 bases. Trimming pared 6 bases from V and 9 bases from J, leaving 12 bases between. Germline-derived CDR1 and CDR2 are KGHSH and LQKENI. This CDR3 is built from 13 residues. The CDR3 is CASSLTGPSPLHF. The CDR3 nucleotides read TGTGCCAGCTCCCTCACAGGCCCTTCACCCCTCCACTTT.

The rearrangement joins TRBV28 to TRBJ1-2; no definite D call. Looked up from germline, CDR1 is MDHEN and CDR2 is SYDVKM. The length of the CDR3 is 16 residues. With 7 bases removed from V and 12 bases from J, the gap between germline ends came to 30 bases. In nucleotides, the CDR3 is TGTGCCAGCAATCCCGCAGATGCCAACCCTGAATGGCGGCACACCTTC. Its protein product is CASNPADANPEWRHTF.

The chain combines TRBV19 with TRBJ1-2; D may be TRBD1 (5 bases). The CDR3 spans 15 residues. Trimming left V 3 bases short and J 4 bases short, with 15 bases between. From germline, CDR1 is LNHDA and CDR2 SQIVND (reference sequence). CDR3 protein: CASSMIRDFPYGYTF. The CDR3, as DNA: TGTGCCAGTAGTATGATACGGGACTTCCCCTATGGCTACACCTTC.

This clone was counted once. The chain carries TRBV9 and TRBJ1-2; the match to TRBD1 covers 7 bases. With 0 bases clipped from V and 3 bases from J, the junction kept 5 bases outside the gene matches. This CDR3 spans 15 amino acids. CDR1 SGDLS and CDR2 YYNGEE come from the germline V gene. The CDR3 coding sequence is TGTGCCAGCAGCGTAGGGGGACAGCTCTACTATGGCTACACCTTC. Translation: CASSVGGQLYYGYTF.

In DNA, the CDR3 is TGTGCTACGGGGGTGTCCTACAATGAGCAGTTCTTC. Translation: CATGVSYNEQFF. The V gene is TRBV12-5, the J gene TRBJ2-1, with TRBD2 as a possible D gene (6 bases). Germline CDR1 is LGHNT and CDR2 is FRNRAP. This CDR3 is built from 12 residues. Trimming stripped 10 bases from V and 1 base from J, with 8 bases between.

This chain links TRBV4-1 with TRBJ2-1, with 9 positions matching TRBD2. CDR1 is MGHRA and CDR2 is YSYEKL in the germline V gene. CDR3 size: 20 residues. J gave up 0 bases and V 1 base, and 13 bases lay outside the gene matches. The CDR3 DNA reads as TGCGCCAGCAGCCAAGGGCTAGCGGGACTACAAACCCCCTCCTACAATGAGCAGTTCTTC. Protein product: CASSQGLAGLQTPSYNEQFF.

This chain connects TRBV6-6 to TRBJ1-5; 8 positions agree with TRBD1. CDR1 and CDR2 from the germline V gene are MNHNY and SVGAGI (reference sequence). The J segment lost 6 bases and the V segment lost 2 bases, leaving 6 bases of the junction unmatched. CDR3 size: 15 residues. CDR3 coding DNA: TGTGCCAGCAGTTACGAGAATCAGGGGGCTCAGCCCCAGCATTTT. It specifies CASSYENQGAQPQHF.